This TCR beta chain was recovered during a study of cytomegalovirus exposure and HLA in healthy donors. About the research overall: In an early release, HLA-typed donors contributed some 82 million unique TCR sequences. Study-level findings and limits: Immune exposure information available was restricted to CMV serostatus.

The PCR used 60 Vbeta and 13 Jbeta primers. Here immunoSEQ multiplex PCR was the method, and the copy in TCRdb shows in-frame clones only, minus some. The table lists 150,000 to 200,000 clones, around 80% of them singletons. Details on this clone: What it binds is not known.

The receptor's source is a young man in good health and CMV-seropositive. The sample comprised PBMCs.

The CDR3 is CARVNPQQGETQYF. In DNA, the CDR3 is TGTGCCAGAGTAAACCCCCAGCAGGGAGAGACCCAGTACTTC. This chain connects TRBV2 to TRBJ2-5; weak D call: TRBD1 (5 bases). CDR1 is SNHLY and CDR2 is FYNNEI in the germline V gene. The CDR3 consists of 14 residues. V dropped 9 bases and J dropped 4 bases, with 18 bases sitting between them.